The 13 T cell receptor beta chains reported below all come from one sample, sequenced in a study of early T cells in non-severe SARS-CoV-2 infection. Via MiXCR, TCRdb re-called the 5' RACE reads, giving one row per CDR3 protein. The repertoire holds roughly 120,000 distinct CDR3 sequences, about 15% seen once, with 21% in the top ten. Sequencing used whole blood. The receptors stem from an adult who was a healthcare worker with PCR-confirmed SARS-CoV-2 infection or an uninfected control (not recorded which).

The chain recombines TRBV7-6 with TRBJ2-3; 12 bases align to TRBD2. V lost 5 bases and J lost 6; bases outside the gene matches: 9. The CDR3 spans 16 residues. The V gene's germline CDR1 is SGHVS and CDR2 FNYEAQ. The CDR3 DNA sequence: TGTGCCAGCAGCATCCTAGCGGGGGGGATCTCGGATACGCAGTATTTT. This encodes CASSILAGGISDTQYF.

V and J are TRBV3-1 and TRBJ1-3; D uncertain. The CDR3 contains 14 residues. V was pared by 5 bases and J by 0 bases, with 8 bases between. Germline values: CDR1 LGHDT, CDR2 YNNKEL (reference sequence). The CDR3 nucleotides are TGTGCCAGCAGCGCCGACTCCTCTGGAAACACCATATATTTT. This codes for CASSADSSGNTIYF.

This clonotype was found a few times. The chain uses TRBV20-1 and TRBJ2-7; D remains unclear. This CDR3 contains 12 residues. V dropped 2 bases and J dropped 7 bases, with 12 bases sitting between them. Looked up from germline, CDR1 is DFQATT and CDR2 is SNEGSKA (reference sequence). The DNA for the CDR3 is TGCAGTGCTAGAAAGGAGTTCGGAGAGCAGTACTTC. Amino acid sequence: CSARKEFGEQYF.

This clonotype showed up just a few times. The chain carries TRBV4-1 and TRBJ2-6; the D gene is possibly TRBD1 (6 bases). The CDR3 sequence is 15 residues long. Trimming took 4 bases from V and 4 from J, leaving 11 bases between them. The germline gives CDR1 MGHRA, CDR2 YSYEKL. DNA for the CDR3: TGCGCCAGCAGCCCTCCCGGGACAGGGGCCAACGTCCTGACTTTC. Amino acid sequence: CASSPPGTGANVLTF.

This clonotype turned up a few times. The rearrangement links TRBV7-9 to TRBJ1-6; 10 nucleotides align to TRBD1. The CDR3 covers 15 residues. The V gene end was trimmed by 5 bases and the J gene end by 7 bases; junction bases not matched to a gene: 5. The V gene's germline CDR1 is SEHNR and CDR2 FQNEAQ (reference sequence). In DNA, the CDR3 is TGTGCCAGCAGCGAAAGGACAGGGGGGAATTCACCCCTCCACTTT. Its translation is CASSERTGGNSPLHF.

The CDR3 DNA is TGTGCCAGCAGTGCGGTCACAGGGGGCAATCAGCCCCAGCATTTT. Translating it yields CASSAVTGGNQPQHF. The chain employs TRBV12-3 or TRBV12-4 and TRBJ1-5, with 7 bases fitting TRBD1. Trimming cost V 5 bases and J 2 bases; bases outside gene matches: 6. This CDR3 contains 15 residues.

With regard to this clonotype: Given a much more abundant clone one base away, this may be a read error. This chain uses TRBV7-3 with TRBJ2-2; D is ambiguous. This CDR3 comprises 12 residues. Germline assignment: CDR1 SGHTA and CDR2 FQGTGA. Trimming took off 5 bases at V and 10 bases at J, with 11 bases between the two ends. The CDR3 protein is CASSIYNVELFF. The CDR3 bases are TGTGCCAGCAGCATTTATAACGTGGAGCTGTTTTTT. Looking up the rest from reference TRBV7-3 and TRBJ2-2 gives the full variable domain: GAGVSQTPSNKVTEKGKYVELRCDPISGHTALYWYRQSLGQGPEFLIYFQGTGAADDSGLPNDRFFAVRPEGSVSTLKIQRTERGDSAVYLCASSIYNVELFFGEGSRLTVL.

This clonotype was counted a few times. The chain employs TRBV15 and TRBJ2-1, with D maybe TRBD1 (6 bases). V gave up 0 bases and J gave up 0 bases, with 9 bases separating them. This CDR3 has 16 residues. Per germline, CDR1 LNHNV and CDR2 YYDKDF (reference sequence). CDR3 DNA: TGTGCCACCAGCAGAGATCCGACAGGCTCCTACAATGAGCAGTTCTTC. Translated, it gives CATSRDPTGSYNEQFF. Based on the CDR3 plus reference TRBV15 and TRBJ2-1, the full variable domain is DAMVIQNPRYQVTQFGKPVTLSCSQTLNHNVMYWYQQKSSQAPKLLFHYYDKDFNNEADTPDNFQSRRPNTSFCFLDIRSPGLGDTAMYLCATSRDPTGSYNEQFFGPGTRLTVL.

The chain couples TRBV2 to TRBJ2-7; D assignment may be TRBD1 or TRBD2 (5 bases each). The CDR3 consists of 15 residues. Germline CDR1 SNHLY, CDR2 FYNNEI. V was trimmed by 0 bases and J by 6 bases, leaving 15 bases between them. CDR3 protein: CASSEARAGRSEQYF. CDR3 bases: TGTGCCAGCAGTGAAGCGAGAGCAGGGAGAAGCGAGCAGTACTTC.

Written as DNA, the CDR3 is TGTGCCAGCAGTTCGACTAGCGGGGGGCGAGGGGAGACCCAGTACTTC. Translation: CASSSTSGGRGETQYF. The chain uses TRBV6-6 and TRBJ2-5; 13 bases align to TRBD2. J was trimmed by 5 bases and V by 4 bases; bases with no gene match: 7. CDR3 length equals 16 residues. In germline, CDR1 is MNHNY, CDR2 SVGAGI (reference sequence).

For this clonotype: The junction does not match germline at one end; this may be a read error. J is TRBJ2-7 and V is TRBV11-2, with D perhaps assigned TRBD1 or TRBD2 (5 bases each). Per germline, CDR1 SGHAT and CDR2 FQNNGV. The CDR3 loop spans 13 amino acids. CDR3 region: CVSSRDRNYEQYF. The CDR3 DNA sequence: TGTGTCAGCAGCCGGGACCGGAACTACGAGCAGTACTTC.

The chain carries TRBV7-6 and TRBJ2-3; D is possibly TRBD2 (6 bases). Between the trimmed V and J ends, which lost 5 bases and 6 bases, there was a span of 15 bases. This CDR3 region has 14 residues. In germline, CDR1 is SGHVS, CDR2 FNYEAQ. The CDR3 DNA sequence: TGTGCCAGCAGCGTCGCAACGGGGGTTGATACGCAGTATTTT. As protein: CASSVATGVDTQYF.

In its sample, this clonotype was seen a few times. This chain's CDR3 is CASKGDSNQPQHF. The CDR3 nucleotides are TGTGCCAGCAAAGGGGATAGCAATCAGCCCCAGCATTTT. This chain joins TRBV2 and TRBJ1-5, with a weak D call TRBD1 (5 bases). This CDR3 spans 13 amino acids. Germline assignment: CDR1 SNHLY and CDR2 FYNNEI. The V gene lost 7 bases and the J gene lost 0 bases, with 7 bases spanning the gap.